The source of this TCR beta chain is a study of T cell repertoires in cytomegalovirus infection (dated by TCRdb to the late 2010s). In the study overall: Recently identified HLA-C-restricted CMV epitopes, whose presentation resists viral immunomodulation, were targeted by peptide stimulations together with well-studied HLA-B-restricted epitopes. Donor HLA type was relevant to the analysis, because carriage of CMV infection together with the matching HLA type was indicated by public TCR beta signatures. Overall study results and their limits: In both this cohort and an independent roughly 330-donor cohort, the cumulative frequency of public TCR beta family members distinguished carriers of CMV infection plus the relevant HLA type. The ex vivo response was dominated by HLA-C-restricted CMV-specific TCR beta clonotypes, which also provided the single most frequent clonotype in two of eight donors.

Sequencing was carried out with an Illumina HiSeq 1500. TCRdb reprocessing: public reads trimmed at Q25 with fastp, clones called with MiXCR, in-frame beta chains kept. Each entry is one CDR3 protein sequence, shown with its most common DNA and genes. This sample comprises about 500,000 distinct CDR3 sequences, 25% to 35% of them detected only once. In total, the top ten clones hold 15% to 20% of the sample. V is clipped by 6 bases and J by 10 bases, and the sequence between their germline boundaries is 7 bases long. CDR1 and CDR2 (LNHDA, SQIVND) derive from the germline V gene (reference sequence). The cysteine opens and the phenylalanine closes a CDR3 of 10 amino acids. Of all the DNA, just the CDR3 is kept, 30 bases in frame from base 1. Points on this clonotype: This receptor's antigen is unknown. Per-nucleotide qualities are absent, and no much larger clonotype sits a single base away.

The treatment or condition label, read with the paper, signifies: in vitro stimulation with specific CMV peptide epitopes to enrich CMV-specific T cells. The chain joins TRBV19 to TRBJ2-1; confidence is insufficient to name the D gene. Specimen: cultured PBMCs, collected from culture after CMV antigen stimulation. The origin of this receptor is a human donor in good health (CMV status not recorded). Some clones in this sample may be carry-over from other donors' samples. The CDR3 loop reads CASRGDEQFF. Read as DNA, the sequence is TGTGCCAGTAGGGGTGACGAGCAGTTCTTC.